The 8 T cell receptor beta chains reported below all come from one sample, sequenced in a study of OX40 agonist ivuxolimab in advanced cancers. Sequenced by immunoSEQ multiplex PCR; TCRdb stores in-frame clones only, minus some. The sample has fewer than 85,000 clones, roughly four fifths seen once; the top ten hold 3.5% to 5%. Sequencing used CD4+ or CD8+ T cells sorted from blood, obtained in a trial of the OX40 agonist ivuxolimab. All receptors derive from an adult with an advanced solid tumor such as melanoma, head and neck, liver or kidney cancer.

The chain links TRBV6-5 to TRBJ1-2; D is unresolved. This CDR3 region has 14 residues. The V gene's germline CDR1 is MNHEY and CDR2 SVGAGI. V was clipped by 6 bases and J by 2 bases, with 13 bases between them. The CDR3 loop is CASSPGIENYGYTF. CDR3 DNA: TGTGCCAGCAGCCCCGGTATCGAGAACTATGGCTACACCTTC.

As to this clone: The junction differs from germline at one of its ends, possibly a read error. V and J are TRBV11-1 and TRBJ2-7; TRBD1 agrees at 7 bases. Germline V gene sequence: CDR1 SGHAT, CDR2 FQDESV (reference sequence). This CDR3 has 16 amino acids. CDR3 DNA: TGTGCCAGCAGCCTAGCAAGGGGACAGCCCTCGGACGAGCAGTACTTC. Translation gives CASSLARGQPSDEQYF. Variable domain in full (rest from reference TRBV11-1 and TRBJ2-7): EAEVAQSPRYKITEKSQAVAFWCDPISGHATLYWYRQILGQGPELLVQFQDESVVDDSQLPKDRFSAERLKGVDSTLKIQPAELGDSAMYLCASSLARGQPSDEQYFGPGTRLTVT.

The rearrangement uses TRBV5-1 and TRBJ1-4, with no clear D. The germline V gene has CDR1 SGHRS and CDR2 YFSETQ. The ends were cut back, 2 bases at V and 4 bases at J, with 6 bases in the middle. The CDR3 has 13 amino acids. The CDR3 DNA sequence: TGCGCCAGCAGCTTCGGTCTTAATGAAAAACTGTTTTTT. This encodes CASSFGLNEKLFF. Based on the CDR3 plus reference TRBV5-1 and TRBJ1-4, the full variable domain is KAGVTQTPRYLIKTRGQQVTLSCSPISGHRSVSWYQQTPGQGLQFLFEYFSETQRNKGNFPGRFSGRQFSNSRSEMNVSTLELGDSALYLCASSFGLNEKLFFGSGTQLSVL.

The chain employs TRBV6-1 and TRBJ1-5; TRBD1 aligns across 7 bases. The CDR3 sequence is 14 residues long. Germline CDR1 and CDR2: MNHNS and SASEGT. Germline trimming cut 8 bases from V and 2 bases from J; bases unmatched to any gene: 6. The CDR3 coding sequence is TGTGCCAGCTCCGTCGGACAGGGCAATCAGCCCCAGCATTTT. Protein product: CASSVGQGNQPQHF.

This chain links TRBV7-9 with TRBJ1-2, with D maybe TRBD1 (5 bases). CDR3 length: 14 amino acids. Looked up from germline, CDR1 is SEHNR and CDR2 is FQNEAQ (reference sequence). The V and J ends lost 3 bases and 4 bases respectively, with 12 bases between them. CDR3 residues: CASSFAYRIYGYTF. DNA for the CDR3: TGTGCCAGCAGCTTTGCCTACAGGATCTATGGCTACACCTTC.

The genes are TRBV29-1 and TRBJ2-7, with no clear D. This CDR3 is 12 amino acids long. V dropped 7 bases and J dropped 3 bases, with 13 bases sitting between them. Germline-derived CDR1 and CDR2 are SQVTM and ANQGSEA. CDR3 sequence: CSANDGSYEQYF. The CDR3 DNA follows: TGCAGCGCTAACGACGGTAGCTACGAGCAGTACTTC.

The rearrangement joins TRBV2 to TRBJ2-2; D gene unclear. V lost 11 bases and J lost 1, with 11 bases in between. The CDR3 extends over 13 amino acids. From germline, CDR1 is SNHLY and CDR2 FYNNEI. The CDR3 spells CAGRGENTGELFF. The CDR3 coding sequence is TGTGCCGGCCGAGGAGAGAACACCGGGGAGCTGTTTTTT.

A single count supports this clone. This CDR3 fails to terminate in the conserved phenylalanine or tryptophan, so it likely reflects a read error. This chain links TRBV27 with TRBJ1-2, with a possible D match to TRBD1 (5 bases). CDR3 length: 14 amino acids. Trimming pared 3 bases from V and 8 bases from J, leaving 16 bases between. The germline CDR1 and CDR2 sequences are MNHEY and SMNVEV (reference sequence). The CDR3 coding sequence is TGTGCCAGCAGTTTGGCGGGGACTCTGGGCGGCTACACCCTC. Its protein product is CASSLAGTLGGYTL.